This TCR beta chain derives from a study of cytomegalovirus exposure and HLA in healthy donors. The primer mix had 60 Vbeta and 13 Jbeta primers. Only in-frame clones appear in the TCRdb table, and some are missing; sequencing was by immunoSEQ multiplex PCR. The sample consists of about 110,000 clones, under 85% of them appearing once. Study-wide findings and caveats: A likely sequencing artifact accounted for one observed cluster of highly shared sequence variants.

Germline V gene sequence: CDR1 SQVTM, CDR2 ANQGSEA. V dropped 6 bases and J dropped 4 bases, with 18 bases sitting between them. The CDR3 contains 15 residues. Note on this clone: The antigen is unknown.

J is TRBJ1-4 and V is TRBV29-1; TRBD1 might be the D (5 bases). Sequencing was performed on PBMCs. The clonotype originates from a man aged 40-55 years in good health and CMV-seronegative. CDR3 region: CSVRTLQGLNEKLFF. The CDR3 nucleotides read TGCAGCGTCAGAACGCTTCAGGGCCTTAATGAAAAACTGTTTTTT. Combining the CDR3 with reference TRBV29-1 and TRBJ1-4 gives the whole variable domain SAVISQKPSRDICQRGTSLTIQCQVDSQVTMMFWYRQQPGQSLTLIATANQGSEATYESGFVIDKFPISRPNLTFSTLTVSNMSPEDSSIYLCSVRTLQGLNEKLFFGSGTQLSVL.